The 5 T cell receptor beta chains below all came from one sample that was sequenced in a study of T cells in Graves' hyperthyroidism and ophthalmopathy. TCR beta CDR3 region amplification was performed from RNA transcripts. Using the HTBI primer set, a first-round RT-PCR was run on the TCR CDR3. Each CDR3 protein gets one entry after TCRdb re-called the multiplex PCR reads with MiXCR. The data contain 480,000 or so distinct CDR3 sequences, 35% to 50% of them singletons. Sequences were obtained from peripheral blood or thyroid tissue (not recorded which). The receptors stem from an adult woman with Graves' disease, either hyperthyroidism or ophthalmopathy (not recorded which).

The rearrangement links TRBV15 to TRBJ1-6; possible D gene TRBD1, 5 bases. The CDR3 totals 13 residues. Per the germline V gene, CDR1 is LNHNV and CDR2 is YYDKDF (reference sequence). The V end lost 5 bases, the J end lost 13 bases, and 15 bases lay between the germline ends. CDR3 residues: CATSGPREEPLHF. DNA for the CDR3: TGTGCCACCAGCGGACCCAGGGAAGAGCCCCTCCACTTT.

This clonotype was seen more than once but under ten times. This chain connects TRBV5-4 to TRBJ2-7; D gene ambiguous. CDR3 length: 14 amino acids. The V end was cut by 0 bases, the J end by 3 bases, with 10 bases between. Germline CDR1 reads SGHNT; CDR2 reads YYREEE (reference sequence). The CDR3 here is CASSLDKANYEQYF. The CDR3, as DNA: TGTGCCAGCAGCTTGGATAAGGCAAACTACGAGCAGTACTTC.

V usage is TRBV7-9 and J usage is TRBJ1-4; possible D gene TRBD1, 5 bases. Trimming took 1 base from V and 10 from J, leaving 16 bases between them. Per the germline V gene, CDR1 is SEHNR and CDR2 is FQNEAQ (reference sequence). This CDR3 is 15 amino acids long. The CDR3 region is CASSLVAGRSGKLFF. CDR3 coding DNA: TGTGCCAGCAGCTTAGTTGCAGGGAGGTCGGGAAAACTGTTTTTT.

The genes are TRBV19 and TRBJ2-3; D unclear. Germline CDR1 and CDR2: LNHDA and SQIVND (reference sequence). Trimming removed 7 bases from V and 1 base from J, with 12 bases in between. The CDR3 consists of 14 residues. CDR3 region: CASKSSWGTDTQYF. The CDR3 region has the DNA TGTGCCAGTAAGTCCTCGTGGGGCACAGATACGCAGTATTTT.

This clonotype was observed many times. The DNA for the CDR3 is TGCAGTGCTCCCGCGGGGGACCTTCAGGGGGGCGAGCAGTACTTC. Protein: CSAPAGDLQGGEQYF. The chain carries TRBV20-1 and TRBJ2-7; perhaps D is TRBD1 or TRBD2 (7 bases each). This CDR3 has 15 residues. V shed 5 bases and J shed 6 bases, with 23 bases lying between them. Looked up from germline, CDR1 is DFQATT and CDR2 is SNEGSKA (reference sequence).